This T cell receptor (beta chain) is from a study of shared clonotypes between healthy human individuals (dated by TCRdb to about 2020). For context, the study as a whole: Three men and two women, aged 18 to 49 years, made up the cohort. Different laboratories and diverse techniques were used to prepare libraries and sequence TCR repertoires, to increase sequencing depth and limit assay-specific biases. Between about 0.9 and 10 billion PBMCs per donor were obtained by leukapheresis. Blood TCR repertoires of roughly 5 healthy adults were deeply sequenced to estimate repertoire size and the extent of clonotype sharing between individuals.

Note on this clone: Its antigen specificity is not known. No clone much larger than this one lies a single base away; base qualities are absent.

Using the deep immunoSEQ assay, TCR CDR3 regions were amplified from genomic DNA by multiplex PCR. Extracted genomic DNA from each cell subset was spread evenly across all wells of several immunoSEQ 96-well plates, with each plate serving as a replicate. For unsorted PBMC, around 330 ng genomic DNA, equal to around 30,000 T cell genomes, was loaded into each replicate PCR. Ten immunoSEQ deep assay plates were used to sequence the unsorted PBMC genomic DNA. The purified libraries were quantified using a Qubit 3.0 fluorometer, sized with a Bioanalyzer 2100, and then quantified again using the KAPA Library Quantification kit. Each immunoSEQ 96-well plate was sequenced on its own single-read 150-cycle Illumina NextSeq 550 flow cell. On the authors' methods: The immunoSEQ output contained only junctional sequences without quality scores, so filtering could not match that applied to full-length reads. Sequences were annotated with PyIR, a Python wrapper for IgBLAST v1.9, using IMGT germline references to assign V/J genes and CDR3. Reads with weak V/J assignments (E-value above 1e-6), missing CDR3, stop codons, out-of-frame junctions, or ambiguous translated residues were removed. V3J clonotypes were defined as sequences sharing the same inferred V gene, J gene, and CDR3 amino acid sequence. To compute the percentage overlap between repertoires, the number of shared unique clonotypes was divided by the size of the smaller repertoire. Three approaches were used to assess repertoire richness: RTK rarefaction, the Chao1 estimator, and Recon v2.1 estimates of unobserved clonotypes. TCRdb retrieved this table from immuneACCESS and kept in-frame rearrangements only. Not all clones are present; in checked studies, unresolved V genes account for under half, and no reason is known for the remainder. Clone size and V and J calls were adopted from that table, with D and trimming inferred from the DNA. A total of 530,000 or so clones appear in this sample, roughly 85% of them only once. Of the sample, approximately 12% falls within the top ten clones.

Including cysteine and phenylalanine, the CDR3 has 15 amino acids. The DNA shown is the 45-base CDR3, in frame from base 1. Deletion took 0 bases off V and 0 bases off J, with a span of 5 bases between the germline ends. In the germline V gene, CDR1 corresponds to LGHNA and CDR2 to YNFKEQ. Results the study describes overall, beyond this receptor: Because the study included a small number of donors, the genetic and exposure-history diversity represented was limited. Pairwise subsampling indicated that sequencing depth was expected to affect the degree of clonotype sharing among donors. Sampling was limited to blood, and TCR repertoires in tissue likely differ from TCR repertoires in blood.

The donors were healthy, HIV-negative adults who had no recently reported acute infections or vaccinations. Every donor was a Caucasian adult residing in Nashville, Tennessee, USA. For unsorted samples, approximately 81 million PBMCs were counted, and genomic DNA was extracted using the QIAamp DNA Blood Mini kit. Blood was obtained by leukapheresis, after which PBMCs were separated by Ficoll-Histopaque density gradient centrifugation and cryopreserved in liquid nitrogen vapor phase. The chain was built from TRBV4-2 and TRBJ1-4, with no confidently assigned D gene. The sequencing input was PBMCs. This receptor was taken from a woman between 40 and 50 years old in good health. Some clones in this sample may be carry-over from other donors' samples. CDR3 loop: CASSQEYATNEKLFF. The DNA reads TGTGCCAGCAGCCAAGAGTATGCAACTAATGAAAAACTGTTTTTT.